Described below is a single T cell receptor beta chain sequence and its context. This sample was included in a study of blood T cell repertoires in COVID-19. Study at large: COVID-19 samples from acute and convalescent phases originated in the United States, Italy and Spain.

The table came from immunoSEQ multiplex PCR; TCRdb's copy has only in-frame clones and leaves some out. The sample has about 250,000 clones, 86% seen once. Trimming removed 0 bases from V and 3 bases from J, with 12 bases in between. Looked up from germline, CDR1 is MGHRA and CDR2 is YSYEKL. This CDR3 spans 17 amino acids. The sequence derives from a woman aged 55 to 70 who had recovered from COVID-19. The rearrangement uses TRBV4-1 and TRBJ2-6; the D gene is possibly TRBD1 (6 bases). The source material was peripheral blood. The CDR3 DNA reads as TGCGCCAGCAGCCAAGATCATGGGGGACATGGGGCCAACGTCCTGACTTTC. Translating gives CASSQDHGGHGANVLTF.